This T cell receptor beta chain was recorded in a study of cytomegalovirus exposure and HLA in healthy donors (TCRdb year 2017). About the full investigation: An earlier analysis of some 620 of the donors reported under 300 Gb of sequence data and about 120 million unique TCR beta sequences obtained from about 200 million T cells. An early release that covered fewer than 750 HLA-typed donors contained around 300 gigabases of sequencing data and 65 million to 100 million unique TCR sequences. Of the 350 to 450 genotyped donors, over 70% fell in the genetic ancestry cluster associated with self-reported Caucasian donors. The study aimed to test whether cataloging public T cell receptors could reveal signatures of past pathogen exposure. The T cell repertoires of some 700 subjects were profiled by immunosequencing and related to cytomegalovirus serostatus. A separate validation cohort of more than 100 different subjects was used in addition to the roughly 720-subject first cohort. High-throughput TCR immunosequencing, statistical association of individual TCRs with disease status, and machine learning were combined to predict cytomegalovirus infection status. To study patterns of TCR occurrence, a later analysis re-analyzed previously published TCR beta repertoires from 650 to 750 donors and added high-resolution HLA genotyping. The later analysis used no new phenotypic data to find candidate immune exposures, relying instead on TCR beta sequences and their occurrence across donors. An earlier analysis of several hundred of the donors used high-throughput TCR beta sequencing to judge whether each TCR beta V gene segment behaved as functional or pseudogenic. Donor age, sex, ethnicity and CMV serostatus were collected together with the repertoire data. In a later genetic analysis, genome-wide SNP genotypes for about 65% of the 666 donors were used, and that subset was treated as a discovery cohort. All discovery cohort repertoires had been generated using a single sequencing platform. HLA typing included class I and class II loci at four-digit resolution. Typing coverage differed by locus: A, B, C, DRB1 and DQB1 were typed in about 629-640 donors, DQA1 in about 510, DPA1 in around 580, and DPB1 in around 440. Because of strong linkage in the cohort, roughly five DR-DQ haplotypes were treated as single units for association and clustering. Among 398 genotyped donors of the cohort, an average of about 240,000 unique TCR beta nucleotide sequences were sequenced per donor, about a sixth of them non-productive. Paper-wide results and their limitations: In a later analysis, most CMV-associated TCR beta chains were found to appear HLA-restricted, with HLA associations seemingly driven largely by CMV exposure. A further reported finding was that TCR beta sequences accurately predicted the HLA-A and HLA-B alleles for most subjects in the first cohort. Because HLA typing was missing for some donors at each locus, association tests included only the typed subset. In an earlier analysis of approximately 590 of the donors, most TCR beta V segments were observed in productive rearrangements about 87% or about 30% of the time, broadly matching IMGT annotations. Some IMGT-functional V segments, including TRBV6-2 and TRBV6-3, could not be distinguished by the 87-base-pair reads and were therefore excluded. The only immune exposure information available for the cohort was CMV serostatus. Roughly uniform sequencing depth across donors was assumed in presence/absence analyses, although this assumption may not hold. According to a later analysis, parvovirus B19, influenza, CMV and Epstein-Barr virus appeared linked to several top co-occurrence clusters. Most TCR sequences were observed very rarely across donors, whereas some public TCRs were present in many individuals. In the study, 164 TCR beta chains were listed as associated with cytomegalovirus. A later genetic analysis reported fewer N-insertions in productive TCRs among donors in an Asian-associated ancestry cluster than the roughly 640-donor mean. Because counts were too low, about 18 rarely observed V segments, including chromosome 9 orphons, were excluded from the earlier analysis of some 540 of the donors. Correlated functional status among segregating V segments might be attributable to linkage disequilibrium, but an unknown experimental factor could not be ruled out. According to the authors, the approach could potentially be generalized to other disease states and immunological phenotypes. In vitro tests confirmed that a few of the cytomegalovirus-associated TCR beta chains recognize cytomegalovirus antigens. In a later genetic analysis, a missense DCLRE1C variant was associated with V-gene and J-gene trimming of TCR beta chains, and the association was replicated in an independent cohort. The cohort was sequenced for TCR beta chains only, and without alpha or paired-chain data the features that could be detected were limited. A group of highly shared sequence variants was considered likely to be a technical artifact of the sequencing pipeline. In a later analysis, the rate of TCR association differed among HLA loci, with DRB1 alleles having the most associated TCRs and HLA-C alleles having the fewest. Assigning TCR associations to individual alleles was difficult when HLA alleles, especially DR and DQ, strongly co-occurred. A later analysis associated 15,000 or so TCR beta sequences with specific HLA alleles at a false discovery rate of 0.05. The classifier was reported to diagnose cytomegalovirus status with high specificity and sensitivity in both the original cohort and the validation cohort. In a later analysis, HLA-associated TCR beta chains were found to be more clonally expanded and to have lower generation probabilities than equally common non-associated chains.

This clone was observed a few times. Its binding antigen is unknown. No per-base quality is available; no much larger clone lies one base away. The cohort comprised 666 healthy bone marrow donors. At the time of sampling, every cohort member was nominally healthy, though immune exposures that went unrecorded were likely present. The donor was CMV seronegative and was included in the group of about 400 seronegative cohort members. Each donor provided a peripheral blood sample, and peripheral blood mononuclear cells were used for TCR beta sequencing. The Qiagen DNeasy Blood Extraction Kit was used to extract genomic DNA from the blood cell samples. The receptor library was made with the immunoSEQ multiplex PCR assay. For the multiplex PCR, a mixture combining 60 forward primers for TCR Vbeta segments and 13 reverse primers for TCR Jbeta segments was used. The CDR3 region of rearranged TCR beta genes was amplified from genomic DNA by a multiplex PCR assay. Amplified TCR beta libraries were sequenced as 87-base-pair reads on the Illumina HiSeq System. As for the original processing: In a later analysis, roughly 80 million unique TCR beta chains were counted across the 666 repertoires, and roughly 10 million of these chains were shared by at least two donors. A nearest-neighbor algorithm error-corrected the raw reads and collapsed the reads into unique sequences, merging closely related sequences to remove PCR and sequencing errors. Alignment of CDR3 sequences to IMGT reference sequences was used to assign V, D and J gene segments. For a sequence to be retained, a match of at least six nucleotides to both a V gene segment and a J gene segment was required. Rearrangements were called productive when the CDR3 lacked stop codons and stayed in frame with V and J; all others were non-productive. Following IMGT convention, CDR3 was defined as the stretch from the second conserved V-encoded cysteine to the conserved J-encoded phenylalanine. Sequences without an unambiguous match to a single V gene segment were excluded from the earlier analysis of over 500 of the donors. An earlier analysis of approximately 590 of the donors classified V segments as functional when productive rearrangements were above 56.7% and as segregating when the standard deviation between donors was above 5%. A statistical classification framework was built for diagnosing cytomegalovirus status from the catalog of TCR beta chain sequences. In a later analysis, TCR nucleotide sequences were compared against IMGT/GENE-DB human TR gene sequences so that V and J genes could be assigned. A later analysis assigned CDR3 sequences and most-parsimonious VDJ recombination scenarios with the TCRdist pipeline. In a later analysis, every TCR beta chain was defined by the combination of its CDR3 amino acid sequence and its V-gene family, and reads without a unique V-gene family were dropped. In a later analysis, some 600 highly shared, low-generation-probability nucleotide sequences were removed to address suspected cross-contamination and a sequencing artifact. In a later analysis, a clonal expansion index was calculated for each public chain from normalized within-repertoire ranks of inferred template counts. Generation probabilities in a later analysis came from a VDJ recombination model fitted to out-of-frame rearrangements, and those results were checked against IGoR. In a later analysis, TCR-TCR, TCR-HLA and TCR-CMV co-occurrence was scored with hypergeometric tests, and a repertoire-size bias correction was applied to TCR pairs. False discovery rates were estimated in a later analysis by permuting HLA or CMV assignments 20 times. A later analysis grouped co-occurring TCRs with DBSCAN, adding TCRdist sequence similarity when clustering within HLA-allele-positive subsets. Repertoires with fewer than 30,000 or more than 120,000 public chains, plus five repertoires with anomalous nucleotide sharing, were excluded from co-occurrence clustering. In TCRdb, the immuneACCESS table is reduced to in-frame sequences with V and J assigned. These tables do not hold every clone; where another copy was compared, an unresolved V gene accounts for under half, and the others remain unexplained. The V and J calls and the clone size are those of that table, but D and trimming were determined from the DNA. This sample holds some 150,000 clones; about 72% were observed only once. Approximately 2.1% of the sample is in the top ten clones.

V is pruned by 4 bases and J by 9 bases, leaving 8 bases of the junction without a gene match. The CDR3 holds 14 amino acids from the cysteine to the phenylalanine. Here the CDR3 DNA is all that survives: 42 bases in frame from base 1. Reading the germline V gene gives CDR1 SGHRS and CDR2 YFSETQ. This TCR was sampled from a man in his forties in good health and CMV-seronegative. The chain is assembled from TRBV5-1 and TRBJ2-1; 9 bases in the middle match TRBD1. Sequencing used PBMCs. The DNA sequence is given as TGCGCCAGCAGCCCGCGGACAGGGGTTGTTGAGCAGTTCTTC. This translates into CASSPRTGVVEQFF.